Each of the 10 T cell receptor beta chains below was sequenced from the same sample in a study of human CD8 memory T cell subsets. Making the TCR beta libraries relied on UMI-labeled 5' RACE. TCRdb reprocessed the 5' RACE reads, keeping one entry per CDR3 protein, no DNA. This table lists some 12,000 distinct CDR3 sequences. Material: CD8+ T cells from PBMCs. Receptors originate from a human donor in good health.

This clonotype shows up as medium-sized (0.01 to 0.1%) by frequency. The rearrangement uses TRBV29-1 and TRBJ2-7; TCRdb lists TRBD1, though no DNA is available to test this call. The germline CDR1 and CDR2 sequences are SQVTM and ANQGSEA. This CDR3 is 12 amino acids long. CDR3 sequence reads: CSVEEGGYEQYF.

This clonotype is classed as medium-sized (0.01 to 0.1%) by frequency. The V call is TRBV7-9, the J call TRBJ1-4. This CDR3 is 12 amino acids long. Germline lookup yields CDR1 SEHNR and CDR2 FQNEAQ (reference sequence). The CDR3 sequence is CASRSVGEKLFF. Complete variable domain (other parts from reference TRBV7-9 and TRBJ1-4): DTGVSQNPRHKITKRGQNVTFRCDPISEHNRLYWYRQTLGQGPEFLTYFQNEAQLEKSRLLSDRFSAERPKGSFSTLEIQRTEQGDSAMYLCASRSVGEKLFFGSGTQLSVL.

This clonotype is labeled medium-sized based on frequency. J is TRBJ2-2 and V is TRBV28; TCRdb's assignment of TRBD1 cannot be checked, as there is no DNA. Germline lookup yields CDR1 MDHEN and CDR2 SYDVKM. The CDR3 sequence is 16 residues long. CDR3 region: CASGTFGQENTGELFF.

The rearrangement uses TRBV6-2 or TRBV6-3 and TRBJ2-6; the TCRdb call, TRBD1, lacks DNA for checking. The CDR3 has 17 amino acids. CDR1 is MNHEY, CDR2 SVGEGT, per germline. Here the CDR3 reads CASDASFKVSGANVLTF.

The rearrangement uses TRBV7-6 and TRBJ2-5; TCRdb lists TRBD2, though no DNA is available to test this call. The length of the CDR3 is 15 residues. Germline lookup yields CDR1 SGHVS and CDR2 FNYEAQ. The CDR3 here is CASSPLAGPQETQYF.

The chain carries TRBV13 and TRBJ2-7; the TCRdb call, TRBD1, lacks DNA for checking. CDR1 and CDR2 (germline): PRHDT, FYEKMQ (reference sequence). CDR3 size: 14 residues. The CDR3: CASSLAGEVYEQYF. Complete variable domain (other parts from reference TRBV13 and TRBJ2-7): AAGVIQSPRHLIKEKRETATLKCYPIPRHDTVYWYQQGPGQDPQFLISFYEKMQSDKGSIPDRFSAQQFSDYHSELNMSSLELGDSALYFCASSLAGEVYEQYFGPGTRLTVT.

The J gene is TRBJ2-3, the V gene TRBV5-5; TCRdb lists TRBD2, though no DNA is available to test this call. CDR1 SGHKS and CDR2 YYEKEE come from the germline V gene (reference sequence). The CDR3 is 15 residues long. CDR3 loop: CASSLWARGTDTQYF.

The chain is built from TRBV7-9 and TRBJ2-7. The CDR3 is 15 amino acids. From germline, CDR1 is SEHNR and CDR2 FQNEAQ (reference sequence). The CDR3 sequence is CASSLSEPGWFEQYF.

CDR3 sequence: CASNEGGPTNEQFF. The chain links TRBV13 to TRBJ2-1; TCRdb returns TRBD1, unconfirmable since there is no DNA. Germline V gene sequence: CDR1 PRHDT, CDR2 FYEKMQ (reference sequence). The length of the CDR3 is 14 residues. The full variable domain, its missing parts supplied by reference TRBV13 and TRBJ2-1, is AAGVIQSPRHLIKEKRETATLKCYPIPRHDTVYWYQQGPGQDPQFLISFYEKMQSDKGSIPDRFSAQQFSDYHSELNMSSLELGDSALYFCASNEGGPTNEQFFGPGTRLTVL.

This CDR3 is CSAPGTGLFYEQYF. The gene calls are TRBV20-1 and TRBJ2-7; TCRdb gives TRBD1 as the D gene, but with no DNA this cannot be confirmed. In germline, CDR1 is DFQATT, CDR2 SNEGSKA (reference sequence). The CDR3 length is 14 residues.